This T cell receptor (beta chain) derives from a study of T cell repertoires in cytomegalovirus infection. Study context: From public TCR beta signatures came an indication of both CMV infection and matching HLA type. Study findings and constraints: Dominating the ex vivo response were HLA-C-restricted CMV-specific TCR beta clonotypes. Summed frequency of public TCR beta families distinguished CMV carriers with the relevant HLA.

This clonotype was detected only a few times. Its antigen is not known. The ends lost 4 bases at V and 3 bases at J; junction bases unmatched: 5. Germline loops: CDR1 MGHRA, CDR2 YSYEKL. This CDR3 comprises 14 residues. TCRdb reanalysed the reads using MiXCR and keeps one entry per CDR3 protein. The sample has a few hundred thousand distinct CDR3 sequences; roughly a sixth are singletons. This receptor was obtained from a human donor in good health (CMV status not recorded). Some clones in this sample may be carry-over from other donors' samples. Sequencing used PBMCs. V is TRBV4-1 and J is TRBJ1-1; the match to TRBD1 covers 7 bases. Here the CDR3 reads CASSPRQGHTEAFF. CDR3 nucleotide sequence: TGCGCCAGCAGCCCGAGACAGGGTCACACTGAAGCTTTCTTT.